This TCR beta chain was sequenced during a study of blood T cell repertoires in COVID-19. For the study at large: Acute and convalescent COVID-19 specimens originated in the United States, Italy and Spain. Sample material is recorded as cDNA or gDNA derived from T cells, B-cell-depleted T cells, or PBMCs.

Clones were sequenced by immunoSEQ multiplex PCR, and TCRdb holds only the in-frame ones, with some missing. This table has tens of thousands of clones, just over 90% appearing once. The V and J ends lost 5 bases and 5 bases, in that order; junction bases with no gene match: 11. CDR3 length: 16 amino acids. Germline lookup yields CDR1 LNHDA and CDR2 SQIVND (reference sequence). The origin of this receptor is a man aged 35 to 55 with acute or convalescent COVID-19. This sequence joins TRBV19 and TRBJ1-1; 10 bases map to TRBD1. Material: peripheral blood. The CDR3 region has the DNA TGTGCCAGTAGTTCCAGGCCGGACAGGGGGTCTACTGAAGCTTTCTTT. Protein product: CASSSRPDRGSTEAFF.